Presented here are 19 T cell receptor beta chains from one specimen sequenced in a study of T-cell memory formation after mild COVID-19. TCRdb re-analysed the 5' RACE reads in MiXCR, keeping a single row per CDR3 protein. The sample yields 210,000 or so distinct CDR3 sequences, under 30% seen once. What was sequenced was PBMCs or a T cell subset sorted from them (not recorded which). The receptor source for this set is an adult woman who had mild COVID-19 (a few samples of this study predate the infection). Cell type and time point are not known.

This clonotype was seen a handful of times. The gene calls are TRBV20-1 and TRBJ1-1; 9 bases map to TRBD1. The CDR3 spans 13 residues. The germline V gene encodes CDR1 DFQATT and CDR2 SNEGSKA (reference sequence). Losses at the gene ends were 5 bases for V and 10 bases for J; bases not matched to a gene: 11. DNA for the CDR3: TGCAGTGCTCCCAGGACAGGGGCAGAGGGAGCTTTCTTT. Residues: CSAPRTGAEGAFF.

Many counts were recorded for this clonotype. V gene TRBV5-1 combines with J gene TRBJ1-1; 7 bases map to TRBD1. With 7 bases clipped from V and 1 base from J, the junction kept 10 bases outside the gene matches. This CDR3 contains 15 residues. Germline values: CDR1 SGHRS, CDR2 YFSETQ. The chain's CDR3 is CASRLPGGSNTEAFF. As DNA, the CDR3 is TGCGCCAGCCGCCTCCCAGGGGGGTCGAACACTGAAGCTTTCTTT.

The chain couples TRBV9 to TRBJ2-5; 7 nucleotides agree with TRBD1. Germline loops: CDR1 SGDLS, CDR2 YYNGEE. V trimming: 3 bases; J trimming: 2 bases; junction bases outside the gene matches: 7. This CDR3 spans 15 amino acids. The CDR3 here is CASSGDGTDQETQYF. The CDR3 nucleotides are TGTGCCAGCAGCGGGGACGGGACAGATCAAGAGACCCAGTACTTC.

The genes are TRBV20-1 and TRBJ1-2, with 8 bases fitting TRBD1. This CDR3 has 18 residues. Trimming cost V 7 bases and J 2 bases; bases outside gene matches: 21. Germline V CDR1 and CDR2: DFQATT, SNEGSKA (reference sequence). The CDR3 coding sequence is TGCAGTGTTTCCCAACAAGACAGGGGATGGTCTGGGAACTATGGCTACACCTTC. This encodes CSVSQQDRGWSGNYGYTF.

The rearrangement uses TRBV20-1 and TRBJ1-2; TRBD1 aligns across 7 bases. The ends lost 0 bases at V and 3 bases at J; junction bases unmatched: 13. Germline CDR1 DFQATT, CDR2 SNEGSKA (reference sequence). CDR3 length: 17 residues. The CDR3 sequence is CSARDMTGWTPDYGYTF. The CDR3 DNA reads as TGCAGTGCTAGAGATATGACAGGGTGGACCCCTGACTATGGCTACACCTTC.

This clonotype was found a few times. The CDR3 reads CASSLATGTGGYTF. For the CDR3, the DNA is TGTGCCAGCAGCTTGGCCACTGGGACCGGTGGCTACACCTTC. The chain has TRBV5-5 and TRBJ1-2, with TRBD1 as a possible D gene (5 bases). The CDR3 sequence is 14 residues long. V was trimmed by 0 bases and J by 7 bases, leaving 13 bases between them. Per germline, CDR1 SGHKS and CDR2 YYEKEE (reference sequence).

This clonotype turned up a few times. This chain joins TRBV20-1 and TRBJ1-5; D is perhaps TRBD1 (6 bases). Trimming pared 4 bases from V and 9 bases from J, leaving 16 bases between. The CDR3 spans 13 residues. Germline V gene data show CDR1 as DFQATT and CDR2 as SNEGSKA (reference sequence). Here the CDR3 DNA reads TGCAGTGCTATCTCCAGGGGTTCGGGGCCCCAGCATTTT. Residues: CSAISRGSGPQHF.

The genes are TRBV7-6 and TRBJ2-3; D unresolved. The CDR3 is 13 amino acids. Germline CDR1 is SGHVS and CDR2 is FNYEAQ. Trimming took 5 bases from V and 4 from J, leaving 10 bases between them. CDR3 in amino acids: CASSPGWADTQYF. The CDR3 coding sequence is TGTGCCAGCAGCCCCGGTTGGGCAGATACGCAGTATTTT.

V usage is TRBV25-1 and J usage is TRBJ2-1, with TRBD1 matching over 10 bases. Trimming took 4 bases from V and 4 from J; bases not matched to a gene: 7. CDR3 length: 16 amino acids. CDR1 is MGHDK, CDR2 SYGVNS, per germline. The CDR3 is CASSARDRGRYNEQFF. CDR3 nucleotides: TGTGCCAGCAGTGCCCGGGACAGGGGTCGATACAATGAGCAGTTCTTC.

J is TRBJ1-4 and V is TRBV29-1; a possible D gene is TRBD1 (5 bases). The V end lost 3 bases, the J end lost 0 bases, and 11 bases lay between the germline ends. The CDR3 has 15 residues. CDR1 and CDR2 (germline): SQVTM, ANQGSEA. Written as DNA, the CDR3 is TGCAGCGTTGAGGGGGAGGGAGCAACTAATGAAAAACTGTTTTTT. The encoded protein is CSVEGEGATNEKLFF. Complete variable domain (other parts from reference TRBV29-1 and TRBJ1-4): SAVISQKPSRDICQRGTSLTIQCQVDSQVTMMFWYRQQPGQSLTLIATANQGSEATYESGFVIDKFPISRPNLTFSTLTVSNMSPEDSSIYLCSVEGEGATNEKLFFGSGTQLSVL.

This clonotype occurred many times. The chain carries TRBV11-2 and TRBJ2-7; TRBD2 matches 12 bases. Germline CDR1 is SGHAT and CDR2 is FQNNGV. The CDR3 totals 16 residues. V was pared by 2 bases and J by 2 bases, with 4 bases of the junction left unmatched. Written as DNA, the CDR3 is TGTGCCAGCAGCTTACCGGGACTAGCGGGTACCTACGAGCAGTACTTC. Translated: CASSLPGLAGTYEQYF.

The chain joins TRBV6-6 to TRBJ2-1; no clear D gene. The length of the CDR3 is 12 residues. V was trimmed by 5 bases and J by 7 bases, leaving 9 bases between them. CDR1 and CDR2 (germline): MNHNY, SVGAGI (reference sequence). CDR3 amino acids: CASSHGPNEQFF. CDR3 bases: TGTGCCAGCAGTCACGGACCGAATGAGCAGTTCTTC.

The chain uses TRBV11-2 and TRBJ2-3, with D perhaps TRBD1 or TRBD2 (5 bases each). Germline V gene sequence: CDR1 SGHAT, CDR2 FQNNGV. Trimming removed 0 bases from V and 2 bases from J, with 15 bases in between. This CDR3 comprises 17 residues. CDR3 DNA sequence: TGTGCCAGCAGCTTAGAGGGACGGGCACGACCCACAGATACGCAGTATTTT. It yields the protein CASSLEGRARPTDTQYF.

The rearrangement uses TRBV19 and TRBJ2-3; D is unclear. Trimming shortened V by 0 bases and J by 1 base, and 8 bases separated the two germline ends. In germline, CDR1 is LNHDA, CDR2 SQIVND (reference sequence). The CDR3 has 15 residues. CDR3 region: CASSIDLLGTDTQYF. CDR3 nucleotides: TGTGCCAGTAGTATAGATTTACTGGGCACAGATACGCAGTATTTT.

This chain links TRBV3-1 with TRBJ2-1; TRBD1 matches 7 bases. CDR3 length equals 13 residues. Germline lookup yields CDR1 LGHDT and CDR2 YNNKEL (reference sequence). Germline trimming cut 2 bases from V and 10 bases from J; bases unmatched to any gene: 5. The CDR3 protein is CASSQRQGLEQFF. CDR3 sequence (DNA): TGTGCCAGCAGCCAACGACAGGGTTTAGAGCAGTTCTTC.

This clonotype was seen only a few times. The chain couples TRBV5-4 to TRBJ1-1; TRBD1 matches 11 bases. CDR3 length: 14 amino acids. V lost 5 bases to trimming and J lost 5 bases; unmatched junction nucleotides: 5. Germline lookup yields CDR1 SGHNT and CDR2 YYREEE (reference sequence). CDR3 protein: CASRVGTGGTEAFF. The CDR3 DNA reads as TGTGCCAGCAGGGTCGGGACAGGGGGGACTGAAGCTTTCTTT.

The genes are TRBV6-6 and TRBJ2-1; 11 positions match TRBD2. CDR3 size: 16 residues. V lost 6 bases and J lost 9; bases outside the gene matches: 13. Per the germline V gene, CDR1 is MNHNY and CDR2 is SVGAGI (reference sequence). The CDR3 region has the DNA TGTGCCAGCAGCATGAAGGGACTAGCGGAACAGATTGAGCAGTTCTTC. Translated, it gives CASSMKGLAEQIEQFF.

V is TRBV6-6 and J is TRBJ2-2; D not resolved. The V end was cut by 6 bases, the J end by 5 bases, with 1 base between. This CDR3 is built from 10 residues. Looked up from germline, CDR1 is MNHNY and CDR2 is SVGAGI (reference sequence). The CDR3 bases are TGTGCCAGCAGGACCGGGGAGCTGTTTTTT. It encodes CASRTGELFF.

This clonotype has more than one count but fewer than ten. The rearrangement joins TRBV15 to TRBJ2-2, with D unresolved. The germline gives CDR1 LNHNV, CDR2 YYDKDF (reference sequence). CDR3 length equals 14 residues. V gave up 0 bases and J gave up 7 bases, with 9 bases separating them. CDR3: CATSRERLIGELFF. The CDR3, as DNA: TGTGCCACCAGCAGAGAACGCTTAATCGGGGAGCTGTTTTTT.